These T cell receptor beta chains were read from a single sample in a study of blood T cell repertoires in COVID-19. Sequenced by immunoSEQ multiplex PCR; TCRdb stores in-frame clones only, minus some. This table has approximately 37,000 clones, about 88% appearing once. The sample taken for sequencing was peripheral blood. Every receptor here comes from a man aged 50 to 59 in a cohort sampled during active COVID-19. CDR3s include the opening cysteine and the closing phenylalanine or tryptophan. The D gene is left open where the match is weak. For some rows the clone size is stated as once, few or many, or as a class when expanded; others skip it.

TGTGCCAGCAGCGCTCGGGTGGGAGGGCCGCAACCCAATGAGCAGTTCTTC	CASSARVGGPQPNEQFF	TRBD2	TRBV9	TRBJ2-1	few
TGTGCCAGCAGGCGAGGTTTTTATCAGCCCCAGCATTTT	CASRRGFYQPQHF	.	TRBV6-5	TRBJ1-5	.
TGTGCCAGCAGCTTCGGGGACTCCTCCTACGAGCAGTACTTC	CASSFGDSSYEQYF	.	TRBV11-3	TRBJ2-7	.
TGTGCCAGCAGTCCGGGGGGTTCCTACGAGCAGTACTTC	CASSPGGSYEQYF	TRBD2	TRBV7-9	TRBJ2-7	.
TGTGCCAGCAGTTTCCAGGGTCAGCCCCAGCATTTT	CASSFQGQPQHF	.	TRBV6-5	TRBJ1-5	once
TGTGCCAGCAGCACCCGACAGGGGGAGACAGATACGCAGTATTTT	CASSTRQGETDTQYF	TRBD1	TRBV7-9	TRBJ2-3	.
TGTGCCAGCAGCTTGGCCGAGGGGGCCTCTGGGGATGAGCAGTTCTTC	CASSLAEGASGDEQFF	TRBD1	TRBV5-4	TRBJ2-1	.
TGTGCCAGCAGCTTAGATCGACTAGGGGACAAAAACATTCAGTACTTC	CASSLDRLGDKNIQYF	.	TRBV11-3	TRBJ2-4	.
TGTGCCTGGAGTGTACTACGAAGGGGTCGGTTAGGGGAGCAGTTCTTC	CAWSVLRRGRLGEQFF	.	TRBV30	TRBJ2-1	.
TGTGCCAGCGGAGGACTAGCGGGGGGTCCGAACACCGGGGAGCTGTTTTTT	CASGGLAGGPNTGELFF	TRBD2	TRBV2	TRBJ2-2	.
TGCGCCAGCAGCCAAGCAACTAGCGGGGCGGTCACCGGGGAGCTGTTTTTT	CASSQATSGAVTGELFF	TRBD2	TRBV4-3	TRBJ2-2	once
TGTGCCAGCAGCTTAGCAACTAGCGGGGGGCGGAGCTCCTACGAGCAGTACTTC	CASSLATSGGRSSYEQYF	TRBD2	TRBV7-2	TRBJ2-7	few
TGTGCCATCAGTGAGTCGACCGGGGTTCAAGGAGAAAAACTGTTTTTT	CAISESTGVQGEKLFF	.	TRBV10-3	TRBJ1-4	.
TGCGCCAGCAGGGGGAGCGACCGACCGAGAGAAAAACTGTTTTTT	CASRGSDRPREKLFF	.	TRBV5-1	TRBJ1-4	.
TGTGCCAGCTCACCTACCGGGACTAGCGGCAATGAGCAGTTCTTC	CASSPTGTSGNEQFF	TRBD2	TRBV18	TRBJ2-1	.
TGTGCCAGCAGCGGGTCCGAGACAGGGTACCAAGAGACCCAGTACTTC	CASSGSETGYQETQYF	TRBD1	TRBV7-6	TRBJ2-5	.
TGTGCCAGCAGCCAAGAGGGGGGGGACTACAATGAGCAGTTCTTC	CASSQEGGDYNEQFF	TRBD2	TRBV4-2	TRBJ2-1	.
TGTGCCAGCTCACTTGCTACTAGCGGCGGATACAATGAGCAGTTCTTC	CASSLATSGGYNEQFF	TRBD2	TRBV18	TRBJ2-1	.
TGTGCCAGCAGCGTAGCTGGGGGACAGGGCCTGAATGAGCAGTTCTTC	CASSVAGGQGLNEQFF	TRBD1	TRBV9	TRBJ2-1	.
TGTGCCAGCAGCTTAGATGACAGGGGTTTGTCCGAGCAGTACTTC	CASSLDDRGLSEQYF	TRBD1	TRBV7-9	TRBJ2-7	.
TGTGCCAGCAGCCGGACAGGGGATCAGCCCCAGCATTTT	CASSRTGDQPQHF	TRBD1	TRBV6-2/TRBV6-3	TRBJ1-5	.
TGTGCCACCAGCCAGGCGACAGTACGGGACAATGAGCAGTTCTTC	CATSQATVRDNEQFF	.	TRBV15	TRBJ2-1	.
TGTGCCAGCAGCTTAGTGGGAGCCTACGGAAACACCATATATTTT	CASSLVGAYGNTIYF	.	TRBV7-9	TRBJ1-3	.
TGTGCCAGCAGCACTACAGGGAACGAAGCTTTCTTT	CASSTTGNEAFF	.	TRBV5-6	TRBJ1-1	.